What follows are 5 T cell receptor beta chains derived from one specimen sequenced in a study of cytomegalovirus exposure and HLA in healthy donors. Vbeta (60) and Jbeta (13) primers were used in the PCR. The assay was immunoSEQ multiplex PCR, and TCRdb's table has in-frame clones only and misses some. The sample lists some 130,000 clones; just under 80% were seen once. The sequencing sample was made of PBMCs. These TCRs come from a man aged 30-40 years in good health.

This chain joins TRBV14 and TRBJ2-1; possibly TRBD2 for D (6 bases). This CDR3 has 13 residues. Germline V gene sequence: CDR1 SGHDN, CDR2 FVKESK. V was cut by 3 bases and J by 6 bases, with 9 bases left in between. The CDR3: CASSHGLTNEQFF. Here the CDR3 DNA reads TGTGCCAGCAGCCATGGACTAACCAATGAGCAGTTCTTC.

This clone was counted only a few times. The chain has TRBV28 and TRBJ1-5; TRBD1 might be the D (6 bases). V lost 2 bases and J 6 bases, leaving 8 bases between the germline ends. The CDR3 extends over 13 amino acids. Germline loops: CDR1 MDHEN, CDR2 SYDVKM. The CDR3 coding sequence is TGTGCCAGCAGTTTAACAGGGCCTCAGCCCCAGCATTTT. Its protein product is CASSLTGPQPQHF.

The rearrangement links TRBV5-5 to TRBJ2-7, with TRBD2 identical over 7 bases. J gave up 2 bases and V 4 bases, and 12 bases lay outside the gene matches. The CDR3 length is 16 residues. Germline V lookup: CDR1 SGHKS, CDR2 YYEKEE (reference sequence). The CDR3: CASSPGPGGSAYEQYF. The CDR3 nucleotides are TGTGCCAGCAGCCCTGGGCCGGGGGGAAGCGCCTACGAGCAGTACTTC.

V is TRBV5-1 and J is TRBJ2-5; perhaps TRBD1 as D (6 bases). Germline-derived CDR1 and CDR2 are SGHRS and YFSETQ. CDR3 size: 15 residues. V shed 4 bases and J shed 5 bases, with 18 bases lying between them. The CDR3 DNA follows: TGCGCCAGCAGCGGCCGTTTGGGGGCCCCGGAGACCCAGTACTTC. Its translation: CASSGRLGAPETQYF.

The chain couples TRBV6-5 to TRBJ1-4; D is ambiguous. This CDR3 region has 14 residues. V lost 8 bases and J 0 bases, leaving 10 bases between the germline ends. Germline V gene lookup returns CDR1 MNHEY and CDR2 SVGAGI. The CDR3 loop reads CASQKFATNEKLFF. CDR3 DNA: TGTGCCAGCCAAAAATTTGCAACTAATGAAAAACTGTTTTTT.